The clone carrying this TCR beta chain was counted once. What it recognizes is unknown. The TCRbeta library was prepared with unique molecular identifiers. Via MiXCR, TCRdb re-called the PCR reads, giving one row per CDR3 protein. The sample carries 800,000 to 1,000,000 distinct CDR3 sequences, around 30% recorded once. The sample comes from a study of T-cell reconstitution after alpha-beta-depleted transplantation in children. Findings and limits, study-wide: Roughly two months post-transplant, alpha-beta T cells reportedly originated from several hundred graft clones that had expanded.

Germline assignment: CDR1 KGHSH and CDR2 LQKENI. Trimming took off 6 bases at V and 2 bases at J, with 10 bases between the two ends. The CDR3 loop spans 13 amino acids. The clonotype originates from a boy in the first two years of life who had a stem cell transplant for SCID, so the T cells may come from the graft donor. The sample here was PBMCs, mostly from graft donor cells, taken 360 days after TCRalphabeta/CD19-depleted stem cell transplant. V gene TRBV18 combines with J gene TRBJ2-5; D remains unclear. The CDR3 loop reads CASSPNFQETQYF. Written as DNA, the CDR3 is TGTGCCAGCTCCCCTAATTTTCAAGAGACCCAGTACTTC. The full variable domain, in which reference TRBV18 and TRBJ2-5 provide the parts outside the CDR3, is NAGVMQNPRHLVRRRGQEARLRCSPMKGHSHVYWYRQLPEEGLKFMVYLQKENIIDESGMPKERFSAEFPKEGPSILRIQQVVRGDSAAYFCASSPNFQETQYFGPGTRLLVL.